These 27 T cell receptor beta chains were sequenced from one sample in a study of blood T cell repertoires in COVID-19. The data were produced by immunoSEQ multiplex PCR, yet TCRdb's version contains in-frame clones alone and is incomplete. Here the sample spans a few hundred thousand clones, about 88% being singletons. Sequencing was carried out using peripheral blood. Receptor source: a woman aged 60-75 years with COVID-19, enrolled during active disease.

V and J are TRBV12-5 and TRBJ2-7; 8 positions agree with TRBD1. CDR3 size: 13 residues. Germline V CDR1 and CDR2: LGHNT, FRNRAP. Trimming at V came to 6 bases and at J to 6 bases, leaving 7 bases not matched to a gene. CDR3 coding DNA: TGTGCTAGTGGACGCGGAACAGGGGGCGAGCAGTACTTC. Amino acids: CASGRGTGGEQYF.

This chain uses TRBV4-2 with TRBJ1-2; no clear D. V lost 4 bases and J 8 bases, leaving 14 bases between the germline ends. The germline V gene has CDR1 LGHNA and CDR2 YNFKEQ. This CDR3 region has 13 residues. CDR3 loop: CASSLPSGVGYTF. CDR3 sequence (DNA): TGTGCCAGCAGCCTCCCCTCGGGAGTGGGCTACACCTTC.

This clone was observed once. The V gene is TRBV5-1, the J gene TRBJ1-5; unclear D gene. Germline values: CDR1 SGHRS, CDR2 YFSETQ. The CDR3 covers 12 residues. V lost 2 bases and J lost 6, with 6 bases in between. The DNA for the CDR3 is TGCGCCAGCAGCTTCACGGGTCAGCCCCAGCATTTT. Translated, it gives CASSFTGQPQHF.

J is TRBJ1-2 and V is TRBV10-1, with no clear D. The germline V gene has CDR1 WNHNN and CDR2 SYGVQD (reference sequence). Trimming removed 4 bases from V and 7 bases from J, with 13 bases in between. The length of the CDR3 is 13 residues. CDR3 in DNA: TGCGCCAGCAGTGCCGAACTGAGCGGTGGCTACACCTTC. Protein sequence: CASSAELSGGYTF.

CDR3 loop: CSVEINRANTGELFF. The CDR3 DNA reads TGCAGCGTTGAAATCAACAGGGCGAACACCGGGGAGCTGTTTTTT. The chain is built from TRBV29-1 and TRBJ2-2; a weak D match, TRBD1 (6 bases). CDR1 and CDR2 (germline): SQVTM, ANQGSEA. This CDR3 is 15 amino acids long. Between the trimmed V and J ends, which lost 2 bases and 0 bases, there was a span of 10 bases.

The chain carries TRBV30 and TRBJ1-5; no clear D gene. This CDR3 contains 13 residues. Per germline, CDR1 GTSNPN and CDR2 SVGIG (reference sequence). V lost 5 bases and J 0 bases, leaving 8 bases between the germline ends. Here the CDR3 DNA reads TGTGCCTGGGGCAGAAATAGCAATCAGCCCCAGCATTTT. This encodes CAWGRNSNQPQHF.

V is TRBV14 and J is TRBJ2-4; maybe TRBD2 (6 bases). Trimming took 4 bases from V and 7 from J, leaving 11 bases between them. The CDR3 sequence is 13 residues long. From germline, CDR1 is SGHDN and CDR2 FVKESK. CDR3: CASSLQEGNIQYF. The CDR3 DNA reads as TGTGCCAGCAGCCTCCAGGAGGGGAACATTCAGTACTTC.

As for this clone: Other nucleotide sequences in the sample specify the same CDR3. The genes are TRBV2 and TRBJ1-4; TRBD1 matches 9 bases. The CDR3 runs 13 residues. Per germline, CDR1 SNHLY and CDR2 FYNNEI. V lost 6 bases to trimming and J lost 7 bases; unmatched junction nucleotides: 3. The CDR3 region is CASRGTGFEKLFF. CDR3 coding DNA: TGTGCCAGCAGGGGGACAGGGTTTGAAAAACTGTTTTTT.

In its sample, this clone was seen a few times. The chain has TRBV19 and TRBJ1-2, with D perhaps TRBD1 (5 bases). The CDR3 runs 9 residues. Trimming cost V 3 bases and J 13 bases, with 6 bases left between them. Germline V gene sequence: CDR1 LNHDA, CDR2 SQIVND (reference sequence). CDR3 in amino acids: CASSMGLTF. The DNA of the CDR3 is TGTGCCAGTAGTATGGGACTCACCTTC.

This clone was counted a few times. V usage is TRBV30 and J usage is TRBJ2-7, with a possible D match to TRBD1 (6 bases). Trimming took off 8 bases at V and 3 bases at J, with 20 bases between the two ends. Germline V CDR1 and CDR2: GTSNPN, SVGIG (reference sequence). This CDR3 has 14 residues. CDR3 protein: CASSRGRASYEQYF. The CDR3 DNA reads TGTGCCAGCTCCAGGGGCAGGGCGAGCTACGAGCAGTACTTC.

The chain combines TRBV12-5 with TRBJ1-1; 8 nucleotides align to TRBD1. This CDR3 region has 13 residues. Germline CDR1 reads LGHNT; CDR2 reads FRNRAP. The ends lost 6 bases at V and 5 bases at J; junction bases unmatched: 5. The CDR3 here is CASGYTGGTEAFF. CDR3 nucleotides: TGTGCTAGTGGATATACAGGGGGTACTGAAGCTTTCTTT.

This chain joins TRBV6-5 and TRBJ1-1; a possible D gene is TRBD1 (6 bases). This CDR3 has 16 amino acids. CDR1 and CDR2 (germline): MNHEY, SVGAGI. V lost 2 bases, J lost 5 bases, and 18 bases lay in between. For the CDR3, the DNA is TGTGCCAGCAGTTACGTCGGAGGCAGGGGAAGGACTGAAGCTTTCTTT. Its protein is CASSYVGGRGRTEAFF.

The V and J genes are TRBV29-1 and TRBJ1-4, with 8 positions matching TRBD1. Germline CDR1 SQVTM, CDR2 ANQGSEA. After removal of 6 bases from V and 7 bases from J, the junction contained 13 bases not matched to a gene. This CDR3 has 15 amino acids. The CDR3 DNA is TGCAGCGTCGGCAAACGACAGGGGCGAGGTGAAAAACTGTTTTTT. It is translated as CSVGKRQGRGEKLFF.

About this clone: The same CDR3 can be traced to other DNA sequences in this sample. The rearrangement joins TRBV7-9 to TRBJ1-6; 9 nucleotides line up with TRBD1. The CDR3 is 14 amino acids. After removal of 4 bases from V and 7 bases from J, the junction contained 2 bases not matched to a gene. The germline V gene encodes CDR1 SEHNR and CDR2 FQNEAQ (reference sequence). Here the CDR3 reads CASSSTGGNSPLHF. CDR3 coding DNA: TGTGCCAGCAGCTCGACAGGGGGGAATTCACCCCTCCACTTT.

The chain recombines TRBV5-1 with TRBJ2-7; maybe TRBD1 (5 bases). V lost 0 bases to trimming and J lost 3 bases, with 13 bases between them. Germline assignment: CDR1 SGHRS and CDR2 YFSETQ. The length of the CDR3 is 15 residues. The CDR3 DNA is TGCGCCAGCAGCTTGGCTGGGGCGGATATCTACGAGCAGTACTTC. The encoded protein is CASSLAGADIYEQYF.

The chain employs TRBV4-2 and TRBJ2-3; TRBD2 aligns across 7 bases. V shed 0 bases, J shed 3 bases, and the junction held 3 bases outside the gene matches. Per the germline V gene, CDR1 is LGHNA and CDR2 is YNFKEQ. This CDR3 contains 15 residues. This CDR3 is CASSQETGGTDTQYF. As DNA, the CDR3 is TGTGCCAGCAGCCAAGAAACGGGGGGAACAGATACGCAGTATTTT.

The chain combines TRBV5-5 with TRBJ2-5; D remains ambiguous. The CDR3 consists of 13 residues. V was pared by 4 bases and J by 7 bases, with 14 bases between. Germline V gene lookup returns CDR1 SGHKS and CDR2 YYEKEE (reference sequence). In DNA form, the CDR3 reads TGTGCCAGCAGCCCGGCCGGCGGTGTGACCCAGTACTTC. This encodes CASSPAGGVTQYF.

CDR3 sequence: CASSPKDISTDTQYF. CDR3 DNA: TGTGCCAGCAGCCCGAAGGACATAAGCACAGATACGCAGTATTTT. The rearrangement joins TRBV4-2 to TRBJ2-3, with D possibly TRBD1 on 5 matching bases. The CDR3 extends over 15 amino acids. Germline CDR1 and CDR2: LGHNA and YNFKEQ. The V gene lost 4 bases and the J gene lost 0 bases, with 11 bases spanning the gap.

The gene calls are TRBV5-1 and TRBJ2-1; D is possibly TRBD2 (6 bases). There are 15 residues in the CDR3. V was cut by 1 base and J by 7 bases, with 15 bases left in between. CDR1 and CDR2 (germline): SGHRS, YFSETQ. The CDR3 bases are TGCGCCAGCAGCTTGAGGGGAGGTTTAGGAAATGAGCAGTTCTTC. As protein: CASSLRGGLGNEQFF.

This chain uses TRBV6-5 with TRBJ2-7; possibly TRBD2 for D (5 bases). The CDR3 has 13 residues. With 6 bases removed from V and 4 bases from J, the gap between germline ends came to 13 bases. The germline V gene encodes CDR1 MNHEY and CDR2 SVGAGI. The CDR3 nucleotides read TGTGCCAGCAGACCCGGGATGGGATACGAGCAGTACTTC. Translating it yields CASRPGMGYEQYF.

The V call is TRBV4-3, the J call TRBJ1-1, with D hard to call. The CDR3 is 14 amino acids. Germline assignment: CDR1 LGHNA and CDR2 YSLEER. The V and J ends lost 0 bases and 5 bases respectively, with 10 bases between them. The CDR3 reads CASSQDGRETEAFF. As DNA, the CDR3 is TGCGCCAGCAGCCAAGATGGGCGGGAGACTGAAGCTTTCTTT.

This chain's CDR3 is CSVSYSSDTQYF. The CDR3 region has the DNA TGCAGCGTTTCCTACTCCTCAGATACGCAGTATTTT. V and J are TRBV29-1 and TRBJ2-3, with D unclear. Germline CDR1 SQVTM, CDR2 ANQGSEA. V was cut by 5 bases and J by 4 bases, with 10 bases left in between. This CDR3 is built from 12 residues.

This chain links TRBV19 with TRBJ2-7, with 10 bases identical to TRBD2. Looked up from germline, CDR1 is LNHDA and CDR2 is SQIVND (reference sequence). V lost 5 bases and J lost 2; bases outside the gene matches: 3. The CDR3 consists of 14 residues. CDR3 DNA sequence: TGTGCCAGTAGTTCGAGCGGGGGGGCCTACGAGCAGTACTTC. This gives the protein CASSSSGGAYEQYF.

This clone showed up just a few times. V usage is TRBV1 and J usage is TRBJ1-2; the table names TRBD1, a call not compared with the DNA. TRBV1 is reported as a pseudogene. This CDR3 is 14 amino acids long. The CDR3 nucleotides are TGCACCAGCAGGCCAGTCCAGTCCCCCTATGGCTACACCTTC. It is translated as CTSRPVQSPYGYTF.

The V gene is TRBV7-2, the J gene TRBJ2-7; 12 nucleotides line up with TRBD1. Per the germline V gene, CDR1 is SGHTA and CDR2 is FQGNSA. The V gene end was trimmed by 5 bases and the J gene end by 1 base; junction bases not matched to a gene: 12. The CDR3 contains 18 residues. The CDR3 nucleotides read TGTGCCAGCAGCCCCGGGACAGGGGGCCCCCTTATGTCCTACGAGCAGTACTTC. Translation gives CASSPGTGGPLMSYEQYF.

This chain joins TRBV19 and TRBJ1-5, with D perhaps TRBD1 (6 bases). The V end was cut by 6 bases, the J end by 0 bases, with 12 bases between. Looked up from germline, CDR1 is LNHDA and CDR2 is SQIVND (reference sequence). This CDR3 is 15 amino acids long. DNA of the CDR3: TGTGCCAGTAGGGCGGGGGGCACTAGCAATCAGCCCCAGCATTTT. This translates into CASRAGGTSNQPQHF.

This chain's CDR3 is CASAGQGTDTQYF. The CDR3, as DNA: TGTGCCAGCGCGGGACAGGGCACAGATACGCAGTATTTT. This chain connects TRBV19 to TRBJ2-3; 8 nucleotides agree with TRBD1. CDR1 and CDR2 from the germline V gene are LNHDA and SQIVND (reference sequence). V lost 9 bases, J lost 1 base, and 3 bases stayed unmatched. This CDR3 spans 13 amino acids.